The present T cell receptor beta chain was sequenced within a study of blood T cell repertoires in COVID-19. Whole-study context: The origin of the acute and convalescent COVID-19 samples was the United States, Italy and Spain.

This clone has a handful of counts. Original processing methods: Amplifying reference gene primers gave estimates of nucleated cell counts. Sequencing used immunoSEQ multiplex PCR; TCRdb keeps in-frame clones, though not all of them. For V, J and clone size, that table is used; D and trimming come from the DNA. This table holds roughly 200,000 clones, 84% found once. Germline assignment: CDR1 LNHDA and CDR2 SQIVND (reference sequence). V was pared by 1 base and J by 1 base, with 10 bases between. The CDR3 has 15 residues. The source material was peripheral blood. The receptor was derived from a human donor in a cohort sampled during active COVID-19. The V call is TRBV19, the J call TRBJ1-1; D perhaps matches TRBD1 (5 bases). In nucleotides, the CDR3 is TGTGCCAGTAGTATAGGACAGATTTGGAACACTGAAGCTTTCTTT. Its protein product is CASSIGQIWNTEAFF.